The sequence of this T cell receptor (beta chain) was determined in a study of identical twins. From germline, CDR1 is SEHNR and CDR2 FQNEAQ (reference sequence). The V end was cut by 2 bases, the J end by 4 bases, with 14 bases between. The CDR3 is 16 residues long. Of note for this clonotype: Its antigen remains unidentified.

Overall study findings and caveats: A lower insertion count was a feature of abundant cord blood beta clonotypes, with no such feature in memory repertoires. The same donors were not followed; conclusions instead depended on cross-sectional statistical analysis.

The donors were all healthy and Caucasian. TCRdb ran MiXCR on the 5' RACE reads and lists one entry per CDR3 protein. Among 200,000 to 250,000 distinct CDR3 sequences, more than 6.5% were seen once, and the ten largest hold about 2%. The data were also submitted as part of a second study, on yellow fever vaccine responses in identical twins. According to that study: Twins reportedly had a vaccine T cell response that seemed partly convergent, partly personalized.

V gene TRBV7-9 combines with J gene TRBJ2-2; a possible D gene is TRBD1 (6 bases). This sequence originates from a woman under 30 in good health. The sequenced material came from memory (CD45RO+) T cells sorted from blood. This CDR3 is CASSLPRQGSTGELFF. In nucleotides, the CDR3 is TGTGCCAGCAGCTTACCTCGGCAGGGGAGCACCGGGGAGCTGTTTTTT.